These 28 T cell receptor beta chains were sequenced from one sample in a study of identical twins. TCRdb reprocessed the 5' RACE reads via MiXCR and lists one record per CDR3 protein. Here the sample spans 500,000 or so distinct CDR3 sequences, around 20% being singletons. This same sample was also taken into another study, of T cells expressing NK-cell markers.

The sample consisted of CD4+ T cells sorted from blood. The receptors come from a woman between 18 and 29 years old in good health.

This clonotype was recorded many times. This chain joins TRBV3-1 and TRBJ2-1; TRBD2 might be the D (6 bases). Germline V gene data show CDR1 as LGHDT and CDR2 as YNNKEL (reference sequence). V was trimmed by 5 bases and J by 0 bases, leaving 14 bases between them. This CDR3 has 16 amino acids. This CDR3 is CASSARTSSSYNEQFF. In DNA form, the CDR3 reads TGTGCCAGCAGCGCCCGTACTAGCAGCTCCTACAATGAGCAGTTCTTC.

The table lists this clonotype with a few counts. The CDR3: CASSLFLAGAGGDEQYF. The DNA of the CDR3 is TGTGCCAGCAGCTTATTCTTGGCGGGAGCGGGGGGAGACGAGCAGTACTTC. This chain uses TRBV7-2 with TRBJ2-7, with 9 bases that match TRBD2. CDR1 and CDR2 from the germline V gene are SGHTA and FQGNSA. The CDR3 length is 17 residues. Trimming cost V 2 bases and J 5 bases; bases outside gene matches: 13. The full variable domain, with the rest looked up from reference TRBV7-2 and TRBJ2-7, is GAGVSQSPSNKVTEKGKDVELRCDPISGHTALYWYRQSLGQGLEFLIYFQGNSAPDKSGLPSDRFSAERTGGSVSTLTIQRTQQEDSAVYLCASSLFLAGAGGDEQYFGPGTRLTVT.

The chain is built from TRBV12-3 or TRBV12-4 and TRBJ1-4; 11 nucleotides line up with TRBD1. The V gene end was trimmed by 6 bases and the J gene end by 5 bases; junction bases not matched to a gene: 8. This CDR3 region has 16 residues. The CDR3 loop reads CASSPDRGLKNEKLFF. The CDR3 region has the DNA TGTGCCAGCAGCCCGGACAGGGGGCTTAAAAATGAAAAACTGTTTTTT.

This clonotype was counted a few times. The V gene is TRBV20-1, the J gene TRBJ1-2; TRBD1 aligns across 8 bases. The CDR3 has 12 amino acids. Germline CDR1 is DFQATT and CDR2 is SNEGSKA (reference sequence). J gave up 6 bases and V 6 bases, and 6 bases lay outside the gene matches. The CDR3 protein is CSAGDRTHGYTF. In DNA, the CDR3 is TGCAGTGCCGGGGACAGGACCCATGGCTACACCTTC.

In this sample, this clonotype turned up many times. The chain combines TRBV29-1 with TRBJ2-1; D unresolved. V lost 4 bases and J 13 bases, leaving 11 bases between the germline ends. The CDR3 is made up of 10 amino acids. Germline V gives CDR1 SQVTM, CDR2 ANQGSEA. The CDR3 reads CSVGEVLQFF. CDR3 bases: TGCAGCGTTGGGGAAGTTCTACAGTTCTTC.

The rearrangement joins TRBV24-1 to TRBJ2-1, with 13 bases that match TRBD2. Germline CDR1 is KGHDR and CDR2 is SFDVKD. CDR3 length equals 20 residues. The junction had 11 bases not matched to a gene; V was cut back by 3 bases and J by 1 base. The DNA for the CDR3 is TGTGCCACCAGTGATAACCCTACTAGCGGGAGGGGGAATTCCTACAATGAGCAGTTCTTC. Residues: CATSDNPTSGRGNSYNEQFF.

The V and J genes are TRBV20-1 and TRBJ2-7, with 9 nucleotides matching TRBD1. The CDR3 length is 16 residues. Germline CDR1 and CDR2: DFQATT and SNEGSKA (reference sequence). The V segment lost 0 bases and the J segment 2 bases; nucleotides outside the gene matches: 8. The CDR3: CSAREAPGQGTYEQYF. CDR3 DNA sequence: TGCAGTGCTAGAGAGGCCCCGGGACAGGGAACCTACGAGCAGTACTTC.

This clonotype was counted a few times. The CDR3 here is CASSSTPGATYEQYF. CDR3 DNA: TGTGCCAGCAGCTCGACCCCCGGGGCCACCTACGAGCAGTACTTC. J is TRBJ2-7 and V is TRBV3-1, with D perhaps matching TRBD1 or TRBD2 (5 bases each). Germline V gives CDR1 LGHDT, CDR2 YNNKEL (reference sequence). CDR3 length: 15 amino acids. The V gene lost 5 bases and the J gene lost 2 bases, with 16 bases spanning the gap.

The chain recombines TRBV2 with TRBJ2-1; 8 nucleotides line up with TRBD1. The CDR3 covers 13 residues. Looked up from germline, CDR1 is SNHLY and CDR2 is FYNNEI. With V trimmed by 1 base and J by 9 bases, 2 bases remained unmatched. The CDR3, as DNA: TGTGCCAGCAGTGAAGATACAGGGGGTGAGCAGTTCTTC. Its translation is CASSEDTGGEQFF.

The rearrangement uses TRBV10-3 and TRBJ1-5; no clear D. The CDR3 runs to 13 residues. Germline CDR1 ENHRY, CDR2 SYGVKD. V was pared by 0 bases and J by 4 bases, with 4 bases between. CDR3 protein: CAISESSNQPQHF. The CDR3 nucleotides read TGTGCCATCAGTGAGTCATCTAATCAGCCCCAGCATTTT.

The V gene is TRBV4-1, the J gene TRBJ2-3; possibly TRBD2 for D (6 bases). Germline V gives CDR1 MGHRA, CDR2 YSYEKL. V dropped 1 base and J dropped 6 bases, with 17 bases sitting between them. This CDR3 is built from 16 residues. CDR3 DNA sequence: TGCGCCAGCAGCCAAGTCGGGGGTTCGTCTCCTGATACGCAGTATTTT. It codes for CASSQVGGSSPDTQYF.

The V gene is TRBV24-1, the J gene TRBJ1-1, with TRBD1 as a possible D gene (5 bases). Trimming removed 3 bases from V and 8 bases from J, with 12 bases in between. Germline V gene sequence: CDR1 KGHDR, CDR2 SFDVKD. The CDR3 spans 13 residues. The CDR3 DNA reads as TGTGCCACCAGTGATGCAGGGACCGCCGAAGCTTTCTTT. Translated: CATSDAGTAEAFF.

This clonotype was seen many times. The V call is TRBV12-3 or TRBV12-4, the J call TRBJ1-4; D is possibly TRBD1 (5 bases). This CDR3 has 13 residues. V shed 7 bases and J shed 8 bases, with 14 bases lying between them. CDR3 bases: TGTGCCAGCAACTGGCGGGGCGAAGAAAAACTGTTTTTT. Residues: CASNWRGEEKLFF.

The sample holds a few counts of this clonotype. This chain links TRBV20-1 with TRBJ2-7, with D perhaps TRBD1 (6 bases). The CDR3 has 13 amino acids. The germline CDR1 and CDR2 sequences are DFQATT and SNEGSKA (reference sequence). The V end lost 6 bases, the J end lost 7 bases, and 19 bases lay between the germline ends. The CDR3 protein is CSASYREAGEQYF. CDR3 DNA: TGCAGTGCAAGTTACAGGGAAGCAGGGGAGCAGTACTTC.

This clonotype has more than one count but fewer than ten. The chain links TRBV12-3 or TRBV12-4 to TRBJ2-1, with D unresolved. V dropped 4 bases and J dropped 9 bases, with 10 bases sitting between them. The CDR3 has 12 amino acids. The CDR3 nucleotides are TGTGCCAGCAGTTGGCAGACCGTTGAGCAGTTCTTC. Its translation: CASSWQTVEQFF.

The chain employs TRBV7-9 and TRBJ2-7, with D unresolved. From germline, CDR1 is SEHNR and CDR2 FQNEAQ (reference sequence). V lost 1 base, J lost 4 bases, and 8 bases lay in between. The CDR3 runs 13 residues. The CDR3 region has the DNA TGTGCCAGCAGCTTAGTGTCCGTTTACGAGCAGTACTTC. It codes for CASSLVSVYEQYF.

This clonotype showed up many times. The V and J genes are TRBV5-1 and TRBJ2-1; a weak D match, TRBD2 (6 bases). Trimming left V 4 bases short and J 1 base short, with 12 bases between. Germline CDR1 reads SGHRS; CDR2 reads YFSETQ. The length of the CDR3 is 15 residues. CDR3 amino acids: CASSPGGGSYNEQFF. DNA of the CDR3: TGCGCCAGCAGCCCTGGAGGAGGGTCCTACAATGAGCAGTTCTTC.

The chain uses TRBV12-3 or TRBV12-4 and TRBJ2-5; D is uncertain. The CDR3 totals 15 residues. V was clipped by 2 bases and J by 2 bases, with 12 bases between them. The CDR3 nucleotides read TGTGCCAGCAGTTTATTTGGTACTCTGCAAGAGACCCAGTACTTC. Protein: CASSLFGTLQETQYF.

A word on this clonotype: A junction boundary mismatches the germline segment, possibly from a read error. The chain links TRBV5-4 to TRBJ2-2, with D perhaps TRBD2 (5 bases). The germline CDR1 and CDR2 sequences are SGHNT and YYREEE (reference sequence). The length of the CDR3 is 14 residues. DNA of the CDR3: TGTGCCATCGCCCCTCGGCTCCTCTCCGGGGAGCTGCTTTTT. This sequence encodes CAIAPRLLSGELLF.

The chain joins TRBV7-2 to TRBJ2-2; D may match TRBD1 or TRBD2 (5 bases each). Germline CDR1 SGHTA, CDR2 FQGNSA. Trimming removed 6 bases at V and 2 bases at J, with 16 bases between. The CDR3 is 16 amino acids. CDR3 loop: CASSAVGGANTGELFF. DNA for the CDR3: TGTGCCAGCAGTGCTGTTGGGGGTGCAAACACCGGGGAGCTGTTTTTT.

The chain has TRBV9 and TRBJ2-5, with a weak D call TRBD2 (6 bases). V was shortened by 2 bases and J by 1 base, with 15 bases between the two germline ends. This CDR3 is built from 16 residues. Germline V gene data show CDR1 as SGDLS and CDR2 as YYNGEE. The CDR3 spells CASSVGVADFQETQYF. CDR3 sequence (DNA): TGTGCCAGCAGCGTGGGGGTAGCGGACTTCCAAGAGACCCAGTACTTC.

This clonotype occurred a few times. CDR3 region: CASRARIGGEKLFF. CDR3 sequence (DNA): TGTGCCAGCAGGGCTCGTATAGGGGGTGAAAAACTGTTTTTT. V usage is TRBV12-3 or TRBV12-4 and J usage is TRBJ1-4, with D possibly TRBD1 on 6 matching bases. V gave up 6 bases and J gave up 7 bases, with 15 bases separating them. The CDR3 length is 14 residues.

The V call is TRBV4-3, the J call TRBJ1-1, with D hard to call. The CDR3 has 14 amino acids. With 0 bases removed from V and 2 bases from J, the gap between germline ends came to 7 bases. Germline loops: CDR1 LGHNA, CDR2 YSLEER. CDR3 amino acids: CASSQDNVNTEAFF. As DNA, the CDR3 is TGCGCCAGCAGCCAAGATAATGTAAACACTGAAGCTTTCTTT.

This clonotype has just a few counts. The chain joins TRBV11-2 to TRBJ1-2; no firm D call. CDR1 SGHAT and CDR2 FQNNGV come from the germline V gene. The CDR3 consists of 13 residues. The V and J ends lost 1 base and 3 bases respectively, with 6 bases between them. CDR3 coding DNA: TGTGCCAGCAGCTTAGGAGGGTACTATGGCTACACCTTC. This sequence encodes CASSLGGYYGYTF.

This clonotype has only a few counts. The rearrangement links TRBV18 to TRBJ1-2; the match to TRBD1 covers 7 bases. Trimming at V came to 3 bases and at J to 2 bases, leaving 3 bases not matched to a gene. The CDR3 extends over 14 amino acids. Germline CDR1 reads KGHSH; CDR2 reads LQKENI. CDR3 loop: CASSPKDRNYGYTF. In nucleotides, the CDR3 is TGTGCCAGCTCACCGAAGGACAGGAACTATGGCTACACCTTC.

The rearrangement joins TRBV6-2 or TRBV6-3 to TRBJ2-7; 11 bases line up with TRBD2. The CDR3 runs to 14 residues. Germline V CDR1 and CDR2: MNHEY, SVGEGT. V was pared by 6 bases and J by 4 bases, with 5 bases of the junction left unmatched. The CDR3 region is CASRKTSGIYEQYF. The CDR3 DNA follows: TGTGCCAGCAGGAAGACTAGCGGGATTTACGAGCAGTACTTC.

The rearrangement joins TRBV5-5 to TRBJ1-1; D might be TRBD1 (5 bases). The CDR3 is made up of 13 amino acids. The V gene lost 4 bases and the J gene lost 6 bases, with 13 bases spanning the gap. Germline CDR1 SGHKS, CDR2 YYEKEE (reference sequence). CDR3 sequence (DNA): TGTGCCAGCAGCCCGGGACGGTCGGCTGAAGCTTTCTTT. Its translation: CASSPGRSAEAFF. Drawing the rest from reference TRBV5-5 and TRBJ1-1, the complete variable domain is DAGVTQSPTHLIKTRGQQVTLRCSPISGHKSVSWYQQVLGQGPQFIFQYYEKEERGRGNFPDRFSARQFPNYSSELNVNALLLGDSALYLCASSPGRSAEAFFGQGTRLTVV.

This clonotype was observed a handful of times. V is TRBV12-3 or TRBV12-4 and J is TRBJ1-3, with D unresolved. V was trimmed by 7 bases and J by 0 bases, leaving 10 bases between them. The CDR3 has 14 amino acids. Here the CDR3 DNA reads TGTGCCAGCAAAGCCCTTAACTCTGGAAACACCATATATTTT. Its translation: CASKALNSGNTIYF.